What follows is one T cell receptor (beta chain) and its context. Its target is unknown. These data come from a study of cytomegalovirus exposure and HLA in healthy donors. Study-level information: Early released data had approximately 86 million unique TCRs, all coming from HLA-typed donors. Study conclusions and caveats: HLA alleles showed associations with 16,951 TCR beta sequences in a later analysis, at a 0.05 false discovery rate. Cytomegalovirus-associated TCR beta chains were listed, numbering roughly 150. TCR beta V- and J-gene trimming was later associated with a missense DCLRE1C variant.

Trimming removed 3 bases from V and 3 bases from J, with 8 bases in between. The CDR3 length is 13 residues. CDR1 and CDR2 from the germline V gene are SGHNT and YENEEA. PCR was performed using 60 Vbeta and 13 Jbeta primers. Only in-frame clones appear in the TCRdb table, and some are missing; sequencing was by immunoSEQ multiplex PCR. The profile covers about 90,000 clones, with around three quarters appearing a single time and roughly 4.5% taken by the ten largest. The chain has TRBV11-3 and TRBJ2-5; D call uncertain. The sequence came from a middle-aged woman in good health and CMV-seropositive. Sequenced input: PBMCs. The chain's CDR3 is CASSFDTKETQYF. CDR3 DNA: TGTGCCAGCAGCTTCGACACCAAAGAGACCCAGTACTTC. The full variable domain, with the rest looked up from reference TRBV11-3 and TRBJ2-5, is EAGVVQSPRYKIIEKKQPVAFWCNPISGHNTLYWYLQNLGQGPELLIRYENEEAVDDSQLPKDRFSAERLKGVDSTLKIQPAELGDSAVYLCASSFDTKETQYFGPGTRLLVL.